This T cell receptor (beta chain) derives from a study of vaccination effects on CD4 cells after COVID-19. Of note for this clone: The antigen remains unidentified.

Isolation of CD4+ T cells took place after 10 days of culture. Subjects were given two BNT162b2 or mRNA-1273 vaccine doses. Germline CDR1 is MDHEN and CDR2 is SYDVKM. The CDR3 extends over 14 amino acids. Deletions cut 4 bases from V and 3 bases from J, with 10 bases between. This table comes from immunoSEQ multiplex PCR, and its TCRdb copy is limited to in-frame clones, with some not included. The sample contains more than 55,000 clones, 78% of which appear only once. The starting material was CD4+ T cells from PBMCs cultured without peptide, obtained after COVID-19 vaccination. The chain couples TRBV28 to TRBJ1-3; no reliable D call. This TCR was sampled from a human donor who received a COVID-19 vaccine. This CDR3 is CASSSPHVGNTIYF. The DNA of the CDR3 is TGTGCCAGCAGTTCTCCCCACGTTGGAAACACCATATATTTT.